Listed here are 21 T cell receptor beta chains from one sample, sequenced in a study of cytomegalovirus exposure and HLA in healthy donors. This PCR relied on a set of 60 Vbeta primers and 13 Jbeta primers. Repertoires were generated with immunoSEQ multiplex PCR, while TCRdb's copy carries only in-frame clones and drops some. The table has under 50,000 clones, roughly 87% seen once. The specimen sequenced was PBMCs. These receptors were obtained from a woman aged 35 to 49 in good health and CMV-seropositive.

This chain uses TRBV23-1 with TRBJ2-7; possible D gene TRBD2, 5 bases. TRBV23-1 counts as an open reading frame of uncertain function. V was shortened by 6 bases and J by 3 bases, with 18 bases between the two germline ends. The CDR3 loop spans 15 amino acids. DNA of the CDR3: TGCGCCAGCAGAACCCCGGGGAGAGTGAGCTACGAGCAGTACTTC. This translates into CASRTPGRVSYEQYF.

The chain carries TRBV10-1 and TRBJ1-1; 8 bases line up with TRBD1. With V trimmed by 6 bases and J by 12 bases, 12 bases remained unmatched. The CDR3 runs to 13 residues. Germline V gene lookup returns CDR1 WNHNN and CDR2 SYGVQD (reference sequence). The CDR3 coding sequence is TGCGCCAGCAGAGCTGGACAGGGCGGAATAACTTTCTTT. Translation: CASRAGQGGITFF.

The chain couples TRBV2 to TRBJ2-7; 10 nucleotides align to TRBD1. The CDR3 loop spans 15 amino acids. The ends lost 6 bases at V and 5 bases at J; junction bases unmatched: 10. CDR1 SNHLY and CDR2 FYNNEI come from the germline V gene. The CDR3 DNA reads as TGTGCCAGCAGGGTGACAGGGGGCGCATTCCACGAGCAGTACTTC. It yields the protein CASRVTGGAFHEQYF.

This rearrangement joins TRBV5-6 to TRBJ2-3, with 7 positions matching TRBD2. The germline gives CDR1 SGHDT, CDR2 YYEEEE. V lost 0 bases to trimming and J lost 7 bases; unmatched junction nucleotides: 8. The length of the CDR3 is 15 residues. The CDR3 nucleotides are TGTGCCAGCAGCTTGGGGACGGGACTAAGGAATACGCAGTATTTT. This encodes CASSLGTGLRNTQYF.

V gene TRBV10-1 combines with J gene TRBJ2-4, with D maybe TRBD1 (6 bases). The V and J ends lost 7 bases and 0 bases respectively, with 16 bases between them. The germline gives CDR1 WNHNN, CDR2 SYGVQD (reference sequence). CDR3 length: 16 residues. CDR3 in DNA: TGCGCCAGCACCGACGGCAGGGGCCTAGCCAAAAACATTCAGTACTTC. It translates to CASTDGRGLAKNIQYF.

This chain links TRBV18 with TRBJ1-2, with 8 bases fitting TRBD1. Germline V gene lookup returns CDR1 KGHSH and CDR2 LQKENI. Trimming cost V 3 bases and J 8 bases; bases outside gene matches: 8. This CDR3 spans 14 amino acids. CDR3 nucleotides: TGTGCCAGCTCACCCAAGGGACAGGCTTCGGGCTACACCTTC. It yields the protein CASSPKGQASGYTF.

The chain couples TRBV12-5 to TRBJ2-7; 8 bases are a match to TRBD2. The length of the CDR3 is 16 residues. CDR1 and CDR2 from the germline V gene are LGHNT and FRNRAP. J lost 6 bases, V lost 4 bases, and 14 bases had no gene match. CDR3 sequence: CASGSERGTVSVEQYF. As DNA, the CDR3 is TGTGCTAGTGGTTCGGAGCGGGGGACGGTGTCGGTCGAGCAGTACTTC.

The J gene is TRBJ1-5, the V gene TRBV15; D is perhaps TRBD1 (6 bases). The CDR3 runs 14 residues. Trimming removed 4 bases from V and 7 bases from J, with 14 bases in between. Germline-derived CDR1 and CDR2 are LNHNV and YYDKDF (reference sequence). CDR3: CATSTTGRAQPQHF. The CDR3 DNA sequence: TGTGCCACCAGCACAACAGGGCGAGCCCAGCCCCAGCATTTT.

The genes are TRBV6-6 and TRBJ2-7; 7 bases are a match to TRBD1. The CDR3 length is 14 residues. V gave up 8 bases and J gave up 4 bases; unmatched junction bases: 11. Germline CDR1 is MNHNY and CDR2 is SVGAGI (reference sequence). CDR3 bases: TGTGCCAGCGATAGACAGGGAAGTTCTTACGAGCAGTACTTC. This codes for CASDRQGSSYEQYF.

The chain couples TRBV9 to TRBJ2-3; 10 nucleotides agree with TRBD2. Trimming at V came to 0 bases and at J to 7 bases, leaving 8 bases not matched to a gene. This CDR3 comprises 16 residues. Germline loops: CDR1 SGDLS, CDR2 YYNGEE. The CDR3 protein is CASSVEASGSINTQYF. CDR3 DNA: TGTGCCAGCAGCGTAGAGGCTAGCGGGAGTATTAATACGCAGTATTTT.

V is TRBV29-1 and J is TRBJ2-1, with D unresolved. The CDR3 is 11 amino acids. Germline CDR1 SQVTM, CDR2 ANQGSEA. V was pared by 2 bases and J by 8 bases, with 7 bases between. The CDR3 sequence is CSVENLYEQFF. The CDR3 DNA reads TGCAGCGTTGAAAATTTATATGAGCAGTTCTTC.

This chain joins TRBV5-4 and TRBJ1-4; 9 nucleotides line up with TRBD1. CDR3 length: 15 amino acids. Trimming removed 3 bases from V and 8 bases from J; junction bases left unmatched: 8. Germline CDR1 is SGHNT and CDR2 is YYREEE (reference sequence). The CDR3: CASSSGQGVIEKLFF. For the CDR3, the DNA is TGTGCCAGCAGCTCGGGACAGGGAGTTATAGAAAAACTGTTTTTT.

The chain combines TRBV11-2 with TRBJ1-1, with a possible D match to TRBD1 (6 bases). This CDR3 has 15 amino acids. Germline CDR1 reads SGHAT; CDR2 reads FQNNGV. V gave up 2 bases and J gave up 3 bases, with 13 bases separating them. The DNA of the CDR3 is TGTGCCAGCAGCTTAATGGACAGAGATGACACTGAAGCTTTCTTT. This encodes CASSLMDRDDTEAFF.

The J gene is TRBJ1-6, the V gene TRBV7-9; D not resolved. Trimming cost V 8 bases and J 7 bases, with 15 bases left between them. Germline V gives CDR1 SEHNR, CDR2 FQNEAQ (reference sequence). This CDR3 has 14 residues. In DNA form, the CDR3 reads TGTGCCAGCCGAGCCGGGTCAACAAATTCACCCCTCCACTTT. Residues: CASRAGSTNSPLHF. Full variable domain (remainder filled in from reference TRBV7-9 and TRBJ1-6): DTGVSQNPRHKITKRGQNVTFRCDPISEHNRLYWYRQTLGQGPEFLTYFQNEAQLEKSRLLSDRFSAERPKGSFSTLEIQRTEQGDSAMYLCASRAGSTNSPLHFGNGTRLTVT.

This rearrangement joins TRBV10-3 to TRBJ1-1; 8 bases are shared with TRBD1. Germline CDR1 ENHRY, CDR2 SYGVKD. The CDR3 extends over 15 amino acids. The junction had 4 bases not matched to a gene; V was cut back by 3 bases and J by 1 base. In DNA form, the CDR3 reads TGTGCCATCAGTGACTCTGGACAGGGGAACACTGAAGCTTTCTTT. Its protein product is CAISDSGQGNTEAFF.

The table lists this clone with a few counts. The J gene is TRBJ2-3, the V gene TRBV7-9; 10 bases map to TRBD1. V lost 5 bases, J lost 6 bases, and 8 bases stayed unmatched. This CDR3 has 15 residues. Germline CDR1 is SEHNR and CDR2 is FQNEAQ (reference sequence). For the CDR3, the DNA is TGTGCCAGCAGCAGGGGGACAGGGGTGGCGGATACGCAGTATTTT. Its protein is CASSRGTGVADTQYF.

On this clone: Mismatch with germline at one junction end may stem from a read error. Written as DNA, the CDR3 is TGTGCTAGCAGCTCAGGGACAGCCCAAGAGACCCAGTACTTC. It yields the protein CASSSGTAQETQYF. The chain joins TRBV7-7 to TRBJ2-5; 7 positions match TRBD1. The CDR3 spans 14 residues. Germline assignment: CDR1 SSHAT and CDR2 FNYEAQ (reference sequence).

The chain joins TRBV7-2 to TRBJ1-2; D unresolved. The germline V and J ends were trimmed by 1 base and 8 bases, with 11 bases remaining between them. Germline CDR1 is SGHTA and CDR2 is FQGNSA. This CDR3 spans 13 amino acids. CDR3 sequence reads: CASSLDSSGGYTF. CDR3 bases: TGTGCCAGCAGCTTAGACTCCTCCGGGGGCTACACCTTC.

V gene TRBV7-3 combines with J gene TRBJ2-2; a weak D match, TRBD2 (6 bases). The germline gives CDR1 SGHTA, CDR2 FQGTGA. The CDR3 totals 14 residues. V lost 0 bases to trimming and J lost 5 bases, with 7 bases between them. The CDR3 reads CASSLTGGTGELFF. CDR3 sequence (DNA): TGTGCCAGCAGCTTAACCGGGGGTACCGGGGAGCTGTTTTTT.

The chain recombines TRBV11-3 with TRBJ2-2; D is possibly TRBD1 (5 bases). This CDR3 has 16 amino acids. V was cut by 5 bases and J by 0 bases, with 13 bases left in between. Germline V gene data show CDR1 as SGHNT and CDR2 as YENEEA. The CDR3 coding sequence is TGTGCCAGCAGCACAGGTTTCACAGCGAACACCGGGGAGCTGTTTTTT. Translation: CASSTGFTANTGELFF.

On this clone itself: A read error may account for a junction end that differs from germline. This chain connects TRBV7-9 to TRBJ2-7; TRBD1 might be the D (5 bases). The CDR3 covers 16 residues. The germline gives CDR1 SEHNR, CDR2 FQNEAQ (reference sequence). CDR3 loop: CSSSSRQPSSSYEQYF. CDR3 coding DNA: TGTTCCAGCAGCTCCCGACAGCCGAGCAGCTCCTACGAGCAGTACTTC.